This TCR beta chain was recovered during a study of blood T cell repertoires in COVID-19 (dated by TCRdb to 2018 to 2021). For context, the study as a whole: Samples covering the acute and convalescent phases of COVID-19 were provided by collaborators in the United States, Italy and Spain. The material from the prospective study consisted of cDNA or gDNA derived from T cells, B-cell-depleted T cells, or PBMCs. Subjects who had been exposed to COVID-19, were actively infected with it, or had recovered from it provided the deeply sampled blood TCRbeta repertoires that made up the dataset. The repertoires were released in a freely available public database intended as a resource for research on the immune response to SARS-CoV-2. The samples were drawn from the first 160 participants of the ongoing ImmuneRACE study and from some 1,300 subjects provided by 6 global collaborators. A de-identified subject ID, COVID-19 status, age in years and sex were almost always included in the sample metadata. Where HLA class I and class II types were available, the types were taken from metadata supplied by the sample provider, not from assay-based typing. General findings and caveats noted by the study authors: How much clinical and demographic metadata was included differed by source and by participant, and the metadata was provided uncurated.

From the cysteine up to the phenylalanine, the CDR3 has a length of 16 residues. Only CDR3 DNA is held: 48 bases, read in frame from base 1. Trimming costs V 4 bases and J 6 bases, and their ends lie 16 bases apart. CDR1 SGHTA and CDR2 FQGNSA were looked up in the germline V gene. The immunoSEQ Assay, a bias-controlled multiplex PCR, was used to amplify TCRbeta CDR3 regions from genomic DNA. From the authors' description of their analysis: Nucleated cell counts per sample were estimated from amplification of reference gene primers within the assay. To quantify the absolute abundance of each unique TCRbeta CDR3 rearrangement, sequence reads were collapsed and filtered. For each sample, productive Simpson clonality was calculated as the square root of Simpson's diversity index over productive rearrangements. TCRdb took this table from immuneACCESS and kept in-frame rearrangements with V and J called. Such tables lack part of the clones; where checked against another copy, unresolved V genes explain under half of the gap, and the rest is unexplained. V and J calls and clone size are given by that table; D and trimming were obtained from the DNA. In this sample the table shows 55,000 to 90,000 clones, roughly nine tenths of which occur a single time. Approximately 4.1% of the sample is taken by the ten largest.

The collaborating institutions used their own protocols to collect whole blood in K2EDTA tubes. For TCRbeta analysis, collaborators shipped samples in one of three forms: frozen whole blood, isolated PBMCs, or DNA extracted from either of those sample types. Comment on this clone: The antigen this receptor binds is unknown. Base qualities are missing; no much larger clone stands one base away.

The receptor was derived from a man in his 70s with active COVID-19. The receptor chain draws on TRBV7-2 and TRBJ1-6; matching of 6 bases hints at TRBD1 as the D gene. The specimen sequenced was peripheral blood. The base sequence is TGTGCCAGCAGCTCGGGTCAGGGGCCCGGTAATTCACCCCTCCACTTT. Translation gives CASSSGQGPGNSPLHF. This CDR3, with the reference TRBV7-2 and TRBJ1-6 proteins standing in past its ends, gives the full variable domain GAGVSQSPSNKVTEKGKDVELRCDPISGHTALYWYRQSLGQGLEFLIYFQGNSAPDKSGLPSDRFSAERTGGSVSTLTIQRTQQEDSAVYLCASSSGQGPGNSPLHFGNGTRLTVT.